This record looks at one TCR beta chain sequence and its context. Its antigen is not known. The data were obtained in a study of T cell repertoires in cytomegalovirus infection. Study details: It was the public TCR beta signatures that indicated both CMV infection and matching HLA type. Whole-study findings and limits: Pooled public TCR beta family frequency picked out CMV carriers with the relevant HLA. HLA-C-restricted TCR beta clonotypes specific for CMV led the ex vivo response.

TCRdb fed the reads into MiXCR, producing one record per CDR3 protein. Of approximately 500,000 distinct CDR3 sequences in the sample, less than 30% are singletons; the top ten hold less than 15%. The CDR3 totals 16 residues. CDR1 PRHDT and CDR2 FYEKMQ come from the germline V gene (reference sequence). Trimming removed 6 bases at V and 9 bases at J, with 21 bases between. The TCR sequence derives from a human donor in good health (CMV status not recorded). Some clones in this sample may be carry-over from other donors' samples. Sequencing was performed on PBMCs. The V gene is TRBV13, the J gene TRBJ1-6, with D perhaps TRBD1 (5 bases). The CDR3 DNA reads as TGTGCCAGCAGGGCGATGGTGGGGGACCGGGGTTCACCCCTCCACTTT. This codes for CASRAMVGDRGSPLHF.